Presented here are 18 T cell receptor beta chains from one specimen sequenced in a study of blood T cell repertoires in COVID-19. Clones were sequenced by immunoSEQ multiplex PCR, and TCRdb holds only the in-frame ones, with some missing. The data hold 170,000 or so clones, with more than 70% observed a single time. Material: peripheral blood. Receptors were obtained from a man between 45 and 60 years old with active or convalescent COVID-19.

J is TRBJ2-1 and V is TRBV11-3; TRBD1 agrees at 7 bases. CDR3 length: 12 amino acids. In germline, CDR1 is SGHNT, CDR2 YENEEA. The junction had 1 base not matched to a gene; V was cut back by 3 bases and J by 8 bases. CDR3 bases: TGTGCCAGCAGCTTTCAGGGGGATGAGCAGTTCTTC. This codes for CASSFQGDEQFF. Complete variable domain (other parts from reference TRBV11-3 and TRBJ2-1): EAGVVQSPRYKIIEKKQPVAFWCNPISGHNTLYWYLQNLGQGPELLIRYENEEAVDDSQLPKDRFSAERLKGVDSTLKIQPAELGDSAVYLCASSFQGDEQFFGPGTRLTVL.

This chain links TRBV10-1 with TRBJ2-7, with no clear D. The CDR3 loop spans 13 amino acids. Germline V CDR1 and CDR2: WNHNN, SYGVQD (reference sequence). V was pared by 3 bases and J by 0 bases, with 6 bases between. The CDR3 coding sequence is TGCGCCAGCAGTGATGCGGTCTCCTACGAGCAGTACTTC. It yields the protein CASSDAVSYEQYF.

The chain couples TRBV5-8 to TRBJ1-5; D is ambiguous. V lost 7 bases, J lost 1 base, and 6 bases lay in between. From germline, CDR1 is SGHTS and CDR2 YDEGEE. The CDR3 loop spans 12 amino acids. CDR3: CASAWSNQPQHF. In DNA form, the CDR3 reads TGTGCCAGCGCGTGGAGCAATCAGCCCCAGCATTTT.

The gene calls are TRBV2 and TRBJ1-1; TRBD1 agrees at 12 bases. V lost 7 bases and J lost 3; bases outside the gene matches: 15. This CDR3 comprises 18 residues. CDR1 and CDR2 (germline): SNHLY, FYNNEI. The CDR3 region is CASKGLRDRGRSDTEAFF. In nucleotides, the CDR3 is TGTGCCAGCAAAGGGCTCCGGGACAGGGGGCGATCGGACACTGAAGCTTTCTTT.

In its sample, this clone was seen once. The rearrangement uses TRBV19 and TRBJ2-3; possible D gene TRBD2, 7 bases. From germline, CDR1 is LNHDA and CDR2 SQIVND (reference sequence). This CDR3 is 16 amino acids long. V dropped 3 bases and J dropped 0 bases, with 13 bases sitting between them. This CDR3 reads CASSMDGGASTDTQYF. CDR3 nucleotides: TGTGCCAGTAGTATGGATGGGGGGGCAAGCACAGATACGCAGTATTTT.

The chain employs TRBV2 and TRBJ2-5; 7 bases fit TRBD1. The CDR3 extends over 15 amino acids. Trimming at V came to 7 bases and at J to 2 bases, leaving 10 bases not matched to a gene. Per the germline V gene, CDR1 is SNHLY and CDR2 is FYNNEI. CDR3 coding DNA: TGTGCCAGCACCCGAAACAGGGGTGTGCAAGAGACCCAGTACTTC. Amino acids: CASTRNRGVQETQYF.

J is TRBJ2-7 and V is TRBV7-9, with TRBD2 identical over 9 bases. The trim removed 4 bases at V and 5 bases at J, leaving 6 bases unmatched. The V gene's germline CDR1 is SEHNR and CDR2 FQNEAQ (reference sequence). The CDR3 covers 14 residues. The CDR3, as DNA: TGTGCCAGCAGCTCGGCGGGAGGGCCTAACGAGCAGTACTTC. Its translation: CASSSAGGPNEQYF.

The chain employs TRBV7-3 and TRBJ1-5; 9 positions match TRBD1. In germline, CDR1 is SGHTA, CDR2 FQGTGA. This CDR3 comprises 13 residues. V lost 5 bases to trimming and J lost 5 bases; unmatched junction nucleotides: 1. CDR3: CASSRTGDQPQHF. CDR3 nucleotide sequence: TGTGCCAGCAGCAGGACAGGGGATCAGCCCCAGCATTTT.

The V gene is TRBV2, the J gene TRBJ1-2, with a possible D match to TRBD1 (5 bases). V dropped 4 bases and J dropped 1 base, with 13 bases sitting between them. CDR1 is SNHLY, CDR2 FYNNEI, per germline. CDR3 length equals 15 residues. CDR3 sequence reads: CASSGGGQGNYGYTF. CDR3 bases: TGTGCCAGCAGTGGAGGAGGGCAGGGTAACTATGGCTACACCTTC.

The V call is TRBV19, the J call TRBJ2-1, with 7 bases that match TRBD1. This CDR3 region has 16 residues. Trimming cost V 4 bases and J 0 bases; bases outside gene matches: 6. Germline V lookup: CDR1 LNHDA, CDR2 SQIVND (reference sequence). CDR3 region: CASSNVGTASYNEQFF. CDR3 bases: TGTGCCAGTAGTAACGTTGGGACAGCCTCCTACAATGAGCAGTTCTTC.

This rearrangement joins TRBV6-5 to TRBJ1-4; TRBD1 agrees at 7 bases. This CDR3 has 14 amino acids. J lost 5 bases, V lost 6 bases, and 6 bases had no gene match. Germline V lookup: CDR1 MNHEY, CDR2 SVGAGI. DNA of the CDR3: TGTGCCAGCAGGGGACAGCGGCCCAATGAAAAACTGTTTTTT. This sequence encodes CASRGQRPNEKLFF.

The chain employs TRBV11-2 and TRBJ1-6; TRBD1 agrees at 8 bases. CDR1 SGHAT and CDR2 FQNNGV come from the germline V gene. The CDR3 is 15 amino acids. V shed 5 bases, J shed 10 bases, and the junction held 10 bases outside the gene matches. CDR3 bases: TGTGCCAGCAGCCCAGGGGAGACAGGGGCCTCACCCCTCCACTTT. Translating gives CASSPGETGASPLHF. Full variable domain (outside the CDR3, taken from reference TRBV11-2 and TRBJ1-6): EAGVAQSPRYKIIEKRQSVAFWCNPISGHATLYWYQQILGQGPKLLIQFQNNGVVDDSQLPKDRFSAERLKGVDSTLKIQPAKLEDSAVYLCASSPGETGASPLHFGNGTRLTVT.

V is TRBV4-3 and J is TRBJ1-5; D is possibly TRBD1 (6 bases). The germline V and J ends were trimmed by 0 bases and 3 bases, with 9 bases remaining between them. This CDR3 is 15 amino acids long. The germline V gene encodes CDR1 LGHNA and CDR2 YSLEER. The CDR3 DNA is TGCGCCAGCAGCCAAGAGTGGGGGCACAATCAGCCCCAGCATTTT. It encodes CASSQEWGHNQPQHF.

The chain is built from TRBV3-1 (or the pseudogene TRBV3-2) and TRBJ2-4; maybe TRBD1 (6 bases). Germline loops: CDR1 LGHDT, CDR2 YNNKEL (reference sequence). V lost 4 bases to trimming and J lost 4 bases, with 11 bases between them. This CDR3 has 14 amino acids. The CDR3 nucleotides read TGTGCCAGCAGCCCTCCGACAGGAAAAAACATTCAGTACTTC. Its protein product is CASSPPTGKNIQYF.

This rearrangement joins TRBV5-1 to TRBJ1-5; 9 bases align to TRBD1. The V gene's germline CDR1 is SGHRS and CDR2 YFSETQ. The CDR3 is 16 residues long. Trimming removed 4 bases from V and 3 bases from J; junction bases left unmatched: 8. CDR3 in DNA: TGCGCCAGCAGCCTACAGGGGGCGGTTGACAATCAGCCCCAGCATTTT. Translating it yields CASSLQGAVDNQPQHF.

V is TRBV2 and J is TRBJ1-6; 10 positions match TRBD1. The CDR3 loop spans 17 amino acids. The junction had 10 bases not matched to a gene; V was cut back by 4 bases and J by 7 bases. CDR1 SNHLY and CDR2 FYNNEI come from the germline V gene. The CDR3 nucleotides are TGTGCCAGCAGTGGTCGCGACAGGGGGCAGTTGAATTCACCCCTCCACTTT. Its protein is CASSGRDRGQLNSPLHF.

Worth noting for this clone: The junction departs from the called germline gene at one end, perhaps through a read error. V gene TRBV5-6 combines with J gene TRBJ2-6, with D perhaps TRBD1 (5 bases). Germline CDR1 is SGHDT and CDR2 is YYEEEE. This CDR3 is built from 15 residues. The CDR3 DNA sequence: TGTGCCAGCAGCCCCGACAGTTCTGAGGCCAACGTCCTGACTTTC. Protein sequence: CASSPDSSEANVLTF. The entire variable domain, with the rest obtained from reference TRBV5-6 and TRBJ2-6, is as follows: DAGVTQSPTHLIKTRGQQVTLRCSPKSGHDTVSWYQQALGQGPQFIFQYYEEEERQRGNFPDRFSGHQFPNYSSELNVNALLLGDSALYLCASSPDSSEANVLTFGAGSRLTVL.

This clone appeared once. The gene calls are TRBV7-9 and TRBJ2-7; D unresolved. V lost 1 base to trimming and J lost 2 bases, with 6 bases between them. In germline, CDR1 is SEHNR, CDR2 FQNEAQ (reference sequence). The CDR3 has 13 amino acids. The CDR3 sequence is CASSLVVAYEQYF. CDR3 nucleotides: TGTGCCAGCAGCTTAGTCGTAGCCTACGAGCAGTACTTC.